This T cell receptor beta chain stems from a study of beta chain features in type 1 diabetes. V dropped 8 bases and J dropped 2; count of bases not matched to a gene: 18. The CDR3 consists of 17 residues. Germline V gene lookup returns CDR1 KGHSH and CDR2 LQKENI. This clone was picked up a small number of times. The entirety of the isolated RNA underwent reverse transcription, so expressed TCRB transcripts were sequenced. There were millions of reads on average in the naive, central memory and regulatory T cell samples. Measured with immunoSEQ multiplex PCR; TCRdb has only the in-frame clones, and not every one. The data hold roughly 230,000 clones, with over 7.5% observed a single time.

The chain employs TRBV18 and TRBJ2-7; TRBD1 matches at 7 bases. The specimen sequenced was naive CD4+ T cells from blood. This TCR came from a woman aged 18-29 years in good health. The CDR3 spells CASEGKNGTAYPYEQYF. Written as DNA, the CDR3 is TGTGCCAGCGAAGGGAAGAACGGGACAGCCTACCCCTACGAGCAGTACTTC.